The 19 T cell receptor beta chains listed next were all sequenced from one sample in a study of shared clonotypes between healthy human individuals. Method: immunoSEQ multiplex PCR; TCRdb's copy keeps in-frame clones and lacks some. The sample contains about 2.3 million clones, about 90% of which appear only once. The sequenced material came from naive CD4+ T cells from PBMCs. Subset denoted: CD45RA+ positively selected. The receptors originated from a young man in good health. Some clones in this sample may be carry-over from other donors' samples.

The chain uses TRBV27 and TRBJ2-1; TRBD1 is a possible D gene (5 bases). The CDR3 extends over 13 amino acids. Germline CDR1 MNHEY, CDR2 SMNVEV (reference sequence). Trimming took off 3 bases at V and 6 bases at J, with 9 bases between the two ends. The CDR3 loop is CASSFIRVNEQFF. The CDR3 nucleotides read TGTGCCAGCAGTTTCATCAGGGTCAATGAGCAGTTCTTC.

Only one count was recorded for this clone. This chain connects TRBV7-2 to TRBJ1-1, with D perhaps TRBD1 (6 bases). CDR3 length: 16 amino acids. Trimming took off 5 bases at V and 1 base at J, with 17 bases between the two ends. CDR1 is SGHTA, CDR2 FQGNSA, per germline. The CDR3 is CASSGTGGASNTEAFF. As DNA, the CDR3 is TGTGCCAGCAGCGGTACGGGGGGCGCATCGAACACTGAAGCTTTCTTT.

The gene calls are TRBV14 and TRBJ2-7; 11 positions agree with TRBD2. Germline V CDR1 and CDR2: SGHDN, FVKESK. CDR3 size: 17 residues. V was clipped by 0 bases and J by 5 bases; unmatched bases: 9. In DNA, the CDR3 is TGTGCCAGCAGCCAAGATTGGGCGACTAGCGGGATGAACGAGCAGTACTTC. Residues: CASSQDWATSGMNEQYF.

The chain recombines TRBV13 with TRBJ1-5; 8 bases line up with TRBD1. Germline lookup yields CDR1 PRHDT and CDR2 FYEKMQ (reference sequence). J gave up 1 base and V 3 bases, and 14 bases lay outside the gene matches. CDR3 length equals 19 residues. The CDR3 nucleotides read TGTGCCAGCAGCTTGGCCCCGACGGACAGGGTGAAAAGCAATCAGCCCCAGCATTTT. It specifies CASSLAPTDRVKSNQPQHF.

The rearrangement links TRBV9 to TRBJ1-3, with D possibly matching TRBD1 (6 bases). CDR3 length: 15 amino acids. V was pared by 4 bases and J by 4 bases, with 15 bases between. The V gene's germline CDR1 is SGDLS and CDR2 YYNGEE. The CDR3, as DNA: TGTGCCAGCAGCCCAAGAAGGGGGGCCGGAAACACCATATATTTT. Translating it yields CASSPRRGAGNTIYF.

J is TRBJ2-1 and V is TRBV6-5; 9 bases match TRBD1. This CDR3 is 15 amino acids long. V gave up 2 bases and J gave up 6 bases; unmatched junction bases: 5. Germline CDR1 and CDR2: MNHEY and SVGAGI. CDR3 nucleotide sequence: TGTGCCAGCAGTTACCGGACAGGGGCTCGCAATGAGCAGTTCTTC. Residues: CASSYRTGARNEQFF.

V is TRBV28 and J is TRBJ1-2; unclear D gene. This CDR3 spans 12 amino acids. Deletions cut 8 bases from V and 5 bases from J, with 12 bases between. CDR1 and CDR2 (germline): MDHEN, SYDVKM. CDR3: CASGAGLYGYTF. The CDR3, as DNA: TGTGCCAGCGGCGCAGGCCTGTATGGCTACACCTTC.

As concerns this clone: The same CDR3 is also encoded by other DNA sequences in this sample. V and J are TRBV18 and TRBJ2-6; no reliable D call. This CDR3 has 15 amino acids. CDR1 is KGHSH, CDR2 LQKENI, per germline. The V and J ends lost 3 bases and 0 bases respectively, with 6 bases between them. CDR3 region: CASSPLSSGANVLTF. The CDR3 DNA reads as TGTGCCAGCTCACCCTTAAGCTCTGGGGCCAACGTCCTGACTTTC.

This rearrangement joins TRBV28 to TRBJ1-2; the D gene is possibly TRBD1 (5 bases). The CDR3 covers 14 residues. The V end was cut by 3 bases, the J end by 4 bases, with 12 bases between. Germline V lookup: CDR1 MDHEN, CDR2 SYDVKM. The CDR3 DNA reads TGTGCCAGCAGTTTGGTGGGGCACCCCTATGGCTACACCTTC. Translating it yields CASSLVGHPYGYTF.

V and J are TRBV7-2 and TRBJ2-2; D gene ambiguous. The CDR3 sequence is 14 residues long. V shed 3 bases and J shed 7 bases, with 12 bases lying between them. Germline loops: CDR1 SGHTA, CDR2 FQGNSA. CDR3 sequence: CASSLGRPHGELFF. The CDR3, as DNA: TGTGCCAGCAGCTTGGGTCGTCCGCACGGGGAGCTGTTTTTT.

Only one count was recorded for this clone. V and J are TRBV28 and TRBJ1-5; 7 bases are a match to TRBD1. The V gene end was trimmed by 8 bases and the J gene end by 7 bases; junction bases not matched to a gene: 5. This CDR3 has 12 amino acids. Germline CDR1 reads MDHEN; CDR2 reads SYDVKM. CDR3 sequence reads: CASQGGKQPQHF. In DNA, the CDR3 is TGTGCCAGCCAGGGGGGGAAACAGCCCCAGCATTTT.

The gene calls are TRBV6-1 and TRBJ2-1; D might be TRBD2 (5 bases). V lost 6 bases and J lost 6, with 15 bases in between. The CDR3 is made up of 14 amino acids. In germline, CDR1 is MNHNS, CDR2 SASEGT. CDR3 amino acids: CASSETRTGNEQFF. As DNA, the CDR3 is TGTGCCAGCAGCGAAACTAGGACTGGCAATGAGCAGTTCTTC.

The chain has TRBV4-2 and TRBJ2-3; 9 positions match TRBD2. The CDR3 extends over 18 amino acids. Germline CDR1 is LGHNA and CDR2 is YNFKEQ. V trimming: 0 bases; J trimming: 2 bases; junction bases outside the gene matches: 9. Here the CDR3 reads CASSQDTVLAGNTDTQYF. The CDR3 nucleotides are TGTGCCAGCAGCCAAGACACCGTCCTAGCGGGGAACACAGATACGCAGTATTTT.

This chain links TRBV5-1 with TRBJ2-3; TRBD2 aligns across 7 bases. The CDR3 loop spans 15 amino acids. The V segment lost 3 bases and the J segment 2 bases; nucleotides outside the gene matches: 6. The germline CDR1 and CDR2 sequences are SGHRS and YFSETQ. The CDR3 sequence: CASSSQRGPTDTQYF. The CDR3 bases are TGCGCCAGCAGCTCGCAGCGGGGCCCCACAGATACGCAGTATTTT.

This CDR3 reads CASSSAPGAVETQYF. The DNA of the CDR3 is TGTGCCAGCTCATCTGCACCGGGAGCGGTGGAGACCCAGTACTTC. The chain recombines TRBV18 with TRBJ2-5; tentatively, D is TRBD2 (6 bases). The CDR3 spans 15 residues. Trimming pared 5 bases from V and 5 bases from J, leaving 18 bases between. CDR1 and CDR2 from the germline V gene are KGHSH and LQKENI.

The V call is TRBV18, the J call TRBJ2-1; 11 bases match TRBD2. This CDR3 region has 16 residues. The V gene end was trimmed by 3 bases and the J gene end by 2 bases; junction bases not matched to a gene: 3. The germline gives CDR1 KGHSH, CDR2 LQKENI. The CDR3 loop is CASSPTSGSAYNEQFF. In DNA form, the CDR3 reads TGTGCCAGCTCACCTACTAGCGGGAGCGCCTACAATGAGCAGTTCTTC.

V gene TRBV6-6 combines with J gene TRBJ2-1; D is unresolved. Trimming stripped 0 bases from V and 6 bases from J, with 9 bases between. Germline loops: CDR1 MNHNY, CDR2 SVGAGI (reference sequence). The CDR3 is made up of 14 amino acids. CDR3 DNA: TGTGCCAGCAGTTACTCGTTCCCTCCCAATGAGCAGTTCTTC. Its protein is CASSYSFPPNEQFF.

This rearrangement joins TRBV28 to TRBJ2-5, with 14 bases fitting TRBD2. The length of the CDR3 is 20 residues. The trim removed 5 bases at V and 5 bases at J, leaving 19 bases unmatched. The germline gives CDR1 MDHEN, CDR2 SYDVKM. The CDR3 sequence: CASSPTSGGGTSGSLETQYF. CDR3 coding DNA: TGTGCCAGCAGTCCCACCTCAGGGGGGGGGACTAGCGGGAGCCTGGAGACCCAGTACTTC.

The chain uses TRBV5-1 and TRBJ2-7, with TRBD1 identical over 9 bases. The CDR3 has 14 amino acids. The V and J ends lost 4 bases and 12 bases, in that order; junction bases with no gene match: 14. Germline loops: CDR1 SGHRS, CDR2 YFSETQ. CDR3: CASSKQMDRGALYF. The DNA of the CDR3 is TGCGCCAGCAGCAAACAAATGGACAGGGGCGCCCTGTACTTC.